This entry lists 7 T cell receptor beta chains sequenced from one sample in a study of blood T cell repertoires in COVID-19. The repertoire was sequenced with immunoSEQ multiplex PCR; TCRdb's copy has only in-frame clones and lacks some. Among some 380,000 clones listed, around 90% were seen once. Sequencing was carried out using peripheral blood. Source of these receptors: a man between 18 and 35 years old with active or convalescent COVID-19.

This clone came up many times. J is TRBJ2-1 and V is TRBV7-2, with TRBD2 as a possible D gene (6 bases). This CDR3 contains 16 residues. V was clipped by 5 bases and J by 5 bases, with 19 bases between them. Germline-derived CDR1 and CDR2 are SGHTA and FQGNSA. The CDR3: CASSLWEPSAHNEQFF. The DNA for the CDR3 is TGTGCCAGCAGCCTATGGGAGCCTAGCGCTCACAATGAGCAGTTCTTC.

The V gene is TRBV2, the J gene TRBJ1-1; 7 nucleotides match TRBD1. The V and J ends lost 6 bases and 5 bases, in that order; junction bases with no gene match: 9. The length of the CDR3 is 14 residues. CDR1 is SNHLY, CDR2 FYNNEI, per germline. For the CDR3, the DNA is TGTGCCAGCAGCGATTTTCAGGGGGGAACTGAAGCTTTCTTT. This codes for CASSDFQGGTEAFF.

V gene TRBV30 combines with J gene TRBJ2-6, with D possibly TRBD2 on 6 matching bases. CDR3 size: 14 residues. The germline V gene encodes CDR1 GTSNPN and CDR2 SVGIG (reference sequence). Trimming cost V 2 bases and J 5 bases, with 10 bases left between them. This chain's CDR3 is CAWSRDFRANVLTF. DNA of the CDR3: TGTGCCTGGAGTAGGGACTTTCGGGCCAACGTCCTGACTTTC.

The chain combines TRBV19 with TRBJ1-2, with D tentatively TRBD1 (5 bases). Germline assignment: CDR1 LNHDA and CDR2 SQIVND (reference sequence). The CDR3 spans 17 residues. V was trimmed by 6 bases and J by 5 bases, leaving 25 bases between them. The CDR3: CASRTRPGLERKYGYTF. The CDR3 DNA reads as TGTGCCAGTAGAACGAGGCCGGGACTGGAAAGAAAATATGGCTACACCTTC. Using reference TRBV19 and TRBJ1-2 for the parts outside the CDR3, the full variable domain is DGGITQSPKYLFRKEGQNVTLSCEQNLNHDAMYWYRQDPGQGLRLIYYSQIVNDFQKGDIAEGYSVSREKKESFPLTVTSAQKNPTAFYLCASRTRPGLERKYGYTFGSGTRLTVV.

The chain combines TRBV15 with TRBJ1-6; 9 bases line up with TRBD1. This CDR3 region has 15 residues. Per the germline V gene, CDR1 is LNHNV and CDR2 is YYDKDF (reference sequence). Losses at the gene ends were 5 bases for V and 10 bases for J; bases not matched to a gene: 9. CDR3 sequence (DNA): TGTGCCACCAGCCGTCAGGGACAGGGCACATCACCCCTCCACTTT. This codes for CATSRQGQGTSPLHF.

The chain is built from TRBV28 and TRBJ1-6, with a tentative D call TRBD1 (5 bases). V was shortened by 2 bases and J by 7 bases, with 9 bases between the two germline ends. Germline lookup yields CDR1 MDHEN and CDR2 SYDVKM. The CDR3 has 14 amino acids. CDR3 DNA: TGTGCCAGCAGTTTACAGGGTAGGAATTCACCCCTCCACTTT. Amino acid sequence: CASSLQGRNSPLHF.

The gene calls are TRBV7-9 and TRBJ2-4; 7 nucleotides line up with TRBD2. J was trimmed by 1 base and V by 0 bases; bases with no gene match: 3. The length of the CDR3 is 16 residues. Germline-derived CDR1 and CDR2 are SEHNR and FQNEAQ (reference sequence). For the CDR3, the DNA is TGTGCCAGCAGCTTAGCGGGAGGGCCGGCCAAAAACATTCAGTACTTC. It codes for CASSLAGGPAKNIQYF.